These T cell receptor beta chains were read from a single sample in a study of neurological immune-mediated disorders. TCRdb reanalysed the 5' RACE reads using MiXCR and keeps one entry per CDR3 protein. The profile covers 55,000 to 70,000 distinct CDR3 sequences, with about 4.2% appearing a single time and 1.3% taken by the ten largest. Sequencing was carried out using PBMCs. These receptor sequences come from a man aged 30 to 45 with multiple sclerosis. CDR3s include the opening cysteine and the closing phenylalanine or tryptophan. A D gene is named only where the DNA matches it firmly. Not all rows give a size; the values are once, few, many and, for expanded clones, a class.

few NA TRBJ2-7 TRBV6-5 CASSYGVFQTSYEQYF TGTGCCAGCAGTTACGGTGTTTTCCAGACCAGCTACGAGCAGTACTTC
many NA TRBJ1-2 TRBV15 CATSRDTTTLLDGYTF TGTGCCACCAGCAGAGATACTACGACCCTCTTGGACGGCTACACCTTC
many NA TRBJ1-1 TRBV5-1 CASRRDLTLMAEAFF TGCGCCAGCAGGAGGGATTTAACCCTCATGGCTGAAGCTTTCTTT
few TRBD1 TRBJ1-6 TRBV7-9 CASSDTGQGIYNSPLHF TGTGCCAGCAGCGACACGGGACAGGGGATCTATAATTCACCCCTCCACTTT
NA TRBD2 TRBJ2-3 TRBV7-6 CASSRSGGVKDTQYF TGTGCCAGCAGCCGAAGCGGGGGGGTCAAAGATACGCAGTATTTT
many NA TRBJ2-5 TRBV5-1 CASSLGGLVETQYF TGCGCCAGCAGCTTGGGCGGTCTTGTCGAGACCCAGTACTTC
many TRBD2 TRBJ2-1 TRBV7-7 CASSLSTSNNEQFF TGTGCCAGCAGCCTCTCGACTAGCAACAATGAGCAGTTCTTC
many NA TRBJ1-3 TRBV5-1 CASSLGVSGNTIYF TGCGCCAGCAGCTTGGGTGTCTCTGGAAACACCATATATTTT
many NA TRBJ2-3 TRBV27 CASSLNALHPGTDTQYF TGTGCCAGCAGTCTTAACGCCCTCCATCCTGGCACAGATACGCAGTATTTT
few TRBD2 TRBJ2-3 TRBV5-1 CASNWASGGGTDTQYF TGCGCCAGCAATTGGGCTAGCGGGGGTGGCACAGATACGCAGTATTTT
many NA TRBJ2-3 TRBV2 CASSDEGDTQYF TGTGCCAGCAGTGACGAGGGAGATACGCAGTATTTT
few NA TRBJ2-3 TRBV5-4 CASSLEESTDTQYF TGTGCCAGCAGCTTGGAAGAGAGCACAGATACGCAGTATTTT
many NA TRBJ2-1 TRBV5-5 CASTSLVNEQFF TGTGCCAGCACCTCGCTGGTCAATGAGCAGTTCTTC
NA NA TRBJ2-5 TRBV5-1 CASSPGLGPLQETQYF TGCGCCAGCAGCCCCGGTCTGGGCCCCCTCCAAGAGACCCAGTACTTC
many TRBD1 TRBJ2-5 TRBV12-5 CASGLGAGGFKTQYF TGTGCTAGTGGTTTGGGTGCAGGGGGTTTCAAGACCCAGTACTTC
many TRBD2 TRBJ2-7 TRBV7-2 CASSHGLAGGTREQYF TGTGCCAGCAGCCACGGACTAGCGGGGGGGACGCGGGAGCAGTACTTC
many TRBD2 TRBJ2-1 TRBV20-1 CSAKTSGGAWDNEQFF TGCAGTGCAAAAACTAGCGGGGGGGCCTGGGACAATGAGCAGTTCTTC
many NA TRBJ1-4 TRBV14 CASSAGGRSNEKLFF TGTGCCAGCAGCGCCGGGGGGCGCAGTAATGAAAAACTGTTTTTT
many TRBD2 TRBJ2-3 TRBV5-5 CASSLWTSGKYTQYF TGTGCCAGCAGCTTGTGGACTAGCGGGAAGTATACGCAGTATTTT
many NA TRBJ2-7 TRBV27 CASSYGQSYEQYF TGTGCCAGCAGCTACGGACAGTCCTACGAGCAGTACTTC
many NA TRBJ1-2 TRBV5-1 CASSLDRARGYTF TGCGCCAGCAGCTTGGACAGGGCGCGGGGCTACACCTTC
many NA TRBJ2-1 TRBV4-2 CASSQGFAVNEQFF TGTGCCAGCAGCCAAGGCTTCGCTGTTAATGAGCAGTTCTTC
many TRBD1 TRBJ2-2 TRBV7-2 CASSRDRGLFF TGTGCCAGCAGTCGGGACAGGGGGCTGTTTTTT
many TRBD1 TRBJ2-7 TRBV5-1 CASSLLVSTDRGAEQYF TGCGCCAGCAGCTTGTTAGTCTCTACGGACAGGGGGGCCGAGCAGTACTTC